The rows below give T cell receptor beta chains drawn from one sample of a study of blood T cell repertoires in COVID-19. The assay was immunoSEQ multiplex PCR, and TCRdb's table has in-frame clones only and misses some. The sample includes around 250,000 clones, 82% of them seen just once. Material: peripheral blood. The receptors here all came from a woman aged 18-29 years with acute or convalescent COVID-19. Each CDR3 is given with its conserved first and last residue. Each record gives: clone size, V gene, J gene, D gene, CDR3 DNA, CDR3 protein. The D gene is left open where the match is weak. Clone size is shown for a subset of rows, as once, few, many or a class of expanded clone.

clone size: .
V gene: TRBV18
J gene: TRBJ1-2
D gene: .
CDR3 DNA: TGTGCCAGCTCACCGTTCGGGGAGGGCTACACCTTC
CDR3 protein: CASSPFGEGYTF

clone size: .
V gene: TRBV6-4
J gene: TRBJ2-2
D gene: .
CDR3 DNA: TGTGCCAGCCGGGGGGCGACCGGGGAGCTGTTTTTT
CDR3 protein: CASRGATGELFF

clone size: .
V gene: TRBV7-9
J gene: TRBJ1-1
D gene: TRBD1
CDR3 DNA: TGTGCCAGCAGCTTAACACAGGGGGCCGGCACTGAAGCTTTCTTT
CDR3 protein: CASSLTQGAGTEAFF

clone size: .
V gene: TRBV2
J gene: TRBJ1-3
D gene: .
CDR3 DNA: TGTGCCAGCAGATGGACAGCGAATGGAAACACCATATATTTT
CDR3 protein: CASRWTANGNTIYF

clone size: .
V gene: TRBV13
J gene: TRBJ2-1
D gene: TRBD1
CDR3 DNA: TGTGCCAGCAGCTTAGGGACAGGGGTCGGTGAGCAGTTCTTC
CDR3 protein: CASSLGTGVGEQFF

clone size: .
V gene: TRBV3-1/TRBV3-2
J gene: TRBJ2-7
D gene: .
CDR3 DNA: TGTGCCAGCAGCCAAATCAGGGGCGAGCAGTACTTC
CDR3 protein: CASSQIRGEQYF

clone size: .
V gene: TRBV6-5
J gene: TRBJ1-1
D gene: .
CDR3 DNA: TGTGCCAGCAGTTACCTGGGCCGAACGACTGAAGCTTTCTTT
CDR3 protein: CASSYLGRTTEAFF

clone size: once
V gene: TRBV5-1
J gene: TRBJ1-1
D gene: TRBD1
CDR3 DNA: TGCGCCAGCAGCTCGACAGGGGCCTTGAACACTGAAGCTTTCTTT
CDR3 protein: CASSSTGALNTEAFF

clone size: .
V gene: TRBV4-3
J gene: TRBJ2-2
D gene: TRBD2
CDR3 DNA: TGCGCCAGTTCGGGACTAGCGGGAGTGTCCGGGGAGCTGTTTTTT
CDR3 protein: CASSGLAGVSGELFF

clone size: .
V gene: TRBV7-9
J gene: TRBJ1-1
D gene: .
CDR3 DNA: TGTGCCAGCAGCTTAGCGCTGGGGGGGGTTGGTCGGTGGACTGAGGCTTTCTTT
CDR3 protein: CASSLALGGVGRWTEAFF

clone size: .
V gene: TRBV27
J gene: TRBJ1-6
D gene: .
CDR3 DNA: TGTGCCAGCAGTCCCGCGGGGGCAGGTGTGCGAAATTCACCCCTCCACTTT
CDR3 protein: CASSPAGAGVRNSPLHF

clone size: .
V gene: TRBV4-1
J gene: TRBJ2-3
D gene: TRBD2
CDR3 DNA: TGCGCCAGCAGCCAAGGACTAGCGGTCAGCACAGATACGCAGTATTTT
CDR3 protein: CASSQGLAVSTDTQYF

clone size: once
V gene: TRBV11-2
J gene: TRBJ1-2
D gene: TRBD1
CDR3 DNA: TGTGCCAGCAGCTACGGGACAGGGGGGAACTATGGCTACACCTTC
CDR3 protein: CASSYGTGGNYGYTF

clone size: .
V gene: TRBV7-6
J gene: TRBJ2-1
D gene: TRBD2
CDR3 DNA: TGTGCCAGCTCGGTAGCGGGAGGGCCCTACAATGAGCAGTTCTTC
CDR3 protein: CASSVAGGPYNEQFF

clone size: .
V gene: TRBV30
J gene: TRBJ2-5
D gene: .
CDR3 DNA: TGTGCCTGGAATAAAGAGTTAAGAGAGACCCAGTACTTC
CDR3 protein: CAWNKELRETQYF

clone size: .
V gene: TRBV2
J gene: TRBJ2-2
D gene: .
CDR3 DNA: TGTGCCAGCAGCCAAGGGGGCGGGGGGACCGGGGAGCTGTTTTTT
CDR3 protein: CASSQGGGGTGELFF

clone size: .
V gene: TRBV3-1/TRBV3-2
J gene: TRBJ1-2
D gene: TRBD1
CDR3 DNA: TGTGCCAGCAGCGGACCCAAATATATCAGGGGGATGGTCAAAGACTATGGCTACACCTTC
CDR3 protein: CASSGPKYIRGMVKDYGYTF

clone size: few
V gene: TRBV3-1/TRBV3-2
J gene: TRBJ2-4
D gene: TRBD2
CDR3 DNA: TGTGCCAGCAGCCCCCGGACTAGCGGGCACAGTGACATTCAGTACTTC
CDR3 protein: CASSPRTSGHSDIQYF

clone size: .
V gene: TRBV11-2
J gene: TRBJ1-6
D gene: .
CDR3 DNA: TGTGCCAGCAGCTTAGGGTCGGTACTGAGGGCCCTCCACTTT
CDR3 protein: CASSLGSVLRALHF

clone size: .
V gene: TRBV10-2
J gene: TRBJ2-2
D gene: TRBD2
CDR3 DNA: TGCGCCAGCCGGACTAGCGGGGCCACCGGGGAGCTGTTTTTT
CDR3 protein: CASRTSGATGELFF

clone size: .
V gene: TRBV5-6
J gene: TRBJ1-6
D gene: TRBD1
CDR3 DNA: TGTGCCAGCAGCCGGGGACAGCTTAATTCACCCCTCCACTTT
CDR3 protein: CASSRGQLNSPLHF

clone size: .
V gene: TRBV30
J gene: TRBJ2-2
D gene: .
CDR3 DNA: TGTGCCTGGAGTACGCGACAGACGAACACCGGGGAGCTGTTTTTT
CDR3 protein: CAWSTRQTNTGELFF

clone size: .
V gene: TRBV11-2
J gene: TRBJ2-1
D gene: .
CDR3 DNA: TGTGCCAGCAGGTCGTTCGACCCCCGACCGGGCAATGAGCAGTTCTTC
CDR3 protein: CASRSFDPRPGNEQFF

clone size: .
V gene: TRBV9
J gene: TRBJ1-1
D gene: TRBD1
CDR3 DNA: TGTGCCAGCAGCGCAGTGACAGGGGGGGACACTGAAGCTTTCTTT
CDR3 protein: CASSAVTGGDTEAFF